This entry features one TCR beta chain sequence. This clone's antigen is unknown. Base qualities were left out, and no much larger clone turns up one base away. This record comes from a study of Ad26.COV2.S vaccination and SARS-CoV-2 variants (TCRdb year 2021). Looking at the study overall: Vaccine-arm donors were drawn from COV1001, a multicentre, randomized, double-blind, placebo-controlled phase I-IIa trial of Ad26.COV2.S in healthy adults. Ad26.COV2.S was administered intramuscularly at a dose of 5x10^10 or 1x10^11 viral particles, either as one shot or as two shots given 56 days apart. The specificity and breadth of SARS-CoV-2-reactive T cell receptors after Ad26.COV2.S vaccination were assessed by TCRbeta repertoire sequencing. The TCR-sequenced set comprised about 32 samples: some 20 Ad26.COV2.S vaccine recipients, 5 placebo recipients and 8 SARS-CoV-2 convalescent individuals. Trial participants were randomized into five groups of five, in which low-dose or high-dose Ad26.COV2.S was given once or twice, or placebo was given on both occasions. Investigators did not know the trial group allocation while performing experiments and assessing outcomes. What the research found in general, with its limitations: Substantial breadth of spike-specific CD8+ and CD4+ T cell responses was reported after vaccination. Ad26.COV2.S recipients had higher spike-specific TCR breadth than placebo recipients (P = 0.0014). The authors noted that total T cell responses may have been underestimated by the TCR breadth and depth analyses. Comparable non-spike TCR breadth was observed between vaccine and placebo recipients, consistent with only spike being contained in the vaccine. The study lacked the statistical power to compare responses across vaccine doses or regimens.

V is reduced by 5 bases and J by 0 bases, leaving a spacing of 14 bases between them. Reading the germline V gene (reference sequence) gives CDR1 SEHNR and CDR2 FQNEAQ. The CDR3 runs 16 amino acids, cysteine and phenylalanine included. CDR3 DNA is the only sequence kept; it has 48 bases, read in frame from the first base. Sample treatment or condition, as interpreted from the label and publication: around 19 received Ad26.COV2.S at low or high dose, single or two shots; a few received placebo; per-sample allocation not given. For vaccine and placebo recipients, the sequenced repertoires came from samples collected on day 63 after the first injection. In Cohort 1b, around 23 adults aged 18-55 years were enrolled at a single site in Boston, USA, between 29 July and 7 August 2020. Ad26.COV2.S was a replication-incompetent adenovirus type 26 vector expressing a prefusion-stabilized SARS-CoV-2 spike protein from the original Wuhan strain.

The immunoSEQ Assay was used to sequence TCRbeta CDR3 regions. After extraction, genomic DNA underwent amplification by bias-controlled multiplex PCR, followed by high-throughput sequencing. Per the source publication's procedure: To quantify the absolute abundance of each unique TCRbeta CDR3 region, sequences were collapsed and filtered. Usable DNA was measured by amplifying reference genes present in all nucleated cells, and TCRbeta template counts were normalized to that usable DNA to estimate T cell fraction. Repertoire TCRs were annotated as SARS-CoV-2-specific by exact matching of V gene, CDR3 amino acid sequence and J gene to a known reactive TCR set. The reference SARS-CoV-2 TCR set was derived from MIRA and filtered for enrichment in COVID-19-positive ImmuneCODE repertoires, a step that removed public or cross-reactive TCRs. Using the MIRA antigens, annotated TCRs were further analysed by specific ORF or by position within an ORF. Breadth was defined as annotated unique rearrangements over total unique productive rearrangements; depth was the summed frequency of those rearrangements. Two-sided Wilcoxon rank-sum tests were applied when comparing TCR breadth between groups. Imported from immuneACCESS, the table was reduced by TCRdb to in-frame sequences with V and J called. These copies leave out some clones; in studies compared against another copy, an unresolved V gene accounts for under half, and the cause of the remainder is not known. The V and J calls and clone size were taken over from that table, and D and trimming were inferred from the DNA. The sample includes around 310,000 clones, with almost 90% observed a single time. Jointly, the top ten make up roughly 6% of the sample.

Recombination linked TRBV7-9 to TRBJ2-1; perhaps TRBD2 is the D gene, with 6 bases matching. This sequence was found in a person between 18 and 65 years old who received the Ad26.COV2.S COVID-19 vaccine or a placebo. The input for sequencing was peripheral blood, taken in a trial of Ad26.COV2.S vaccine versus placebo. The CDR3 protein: CASSPQRAGSYNEQFF. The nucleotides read TGTGCCAGCAGCCCTCAGCGGGCAGGCTCCTACAATGAGCAGTTCTTC.